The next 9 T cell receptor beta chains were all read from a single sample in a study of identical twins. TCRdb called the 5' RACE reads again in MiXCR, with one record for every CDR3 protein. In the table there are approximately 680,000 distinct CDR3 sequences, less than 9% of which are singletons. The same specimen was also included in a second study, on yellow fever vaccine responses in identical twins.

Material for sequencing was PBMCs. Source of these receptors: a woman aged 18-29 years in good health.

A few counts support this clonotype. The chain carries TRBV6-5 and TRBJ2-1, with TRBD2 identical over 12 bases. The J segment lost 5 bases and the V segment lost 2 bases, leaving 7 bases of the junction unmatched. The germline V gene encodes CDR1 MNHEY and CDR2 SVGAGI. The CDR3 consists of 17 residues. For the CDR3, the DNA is TGTGCCAGCAGTTACGGCGGACTAGCGGGATCTAACAATGAGCAGTTCTTC. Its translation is CASSYGGLAGSNNEQFF.

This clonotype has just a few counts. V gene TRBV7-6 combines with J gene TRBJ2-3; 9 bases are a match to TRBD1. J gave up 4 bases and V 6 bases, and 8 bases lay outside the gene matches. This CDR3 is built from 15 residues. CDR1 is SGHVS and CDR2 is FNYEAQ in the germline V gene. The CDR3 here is CASRKDRGHSDTQYF. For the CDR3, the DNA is TGTGCCAGCAGAAAGGACAGGGGTCATTCAGATACGCAGTATTTT.

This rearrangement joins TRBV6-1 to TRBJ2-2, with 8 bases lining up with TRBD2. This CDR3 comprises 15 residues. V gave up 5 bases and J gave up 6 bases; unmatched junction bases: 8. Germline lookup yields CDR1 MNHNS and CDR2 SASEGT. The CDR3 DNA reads TGTGCCAGCAGTCCAACTAGCGGTTTAGCCGGGGAGCTGTTTTTT. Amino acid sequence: CASSPTSGLAGELFF.

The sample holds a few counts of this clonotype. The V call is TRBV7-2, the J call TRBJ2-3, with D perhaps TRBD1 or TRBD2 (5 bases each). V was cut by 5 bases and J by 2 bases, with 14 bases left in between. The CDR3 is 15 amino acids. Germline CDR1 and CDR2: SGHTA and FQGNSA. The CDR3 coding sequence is TGTGCCAGCAGCCGAAATCTGGGGGTCACAGATACGCAGTATTTT. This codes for CASSRNLGVTDTQYF.

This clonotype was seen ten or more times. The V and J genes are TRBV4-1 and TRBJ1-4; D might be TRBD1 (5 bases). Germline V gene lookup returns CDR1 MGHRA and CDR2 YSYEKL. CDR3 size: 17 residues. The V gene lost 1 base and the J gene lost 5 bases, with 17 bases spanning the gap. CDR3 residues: CASSQGFGHSPNEKLFF. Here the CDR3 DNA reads TGCGCCAGCAGCCAAGGTTTCGGACACTCCCCAAATGAAAAACTGTTTTTT.

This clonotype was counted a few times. CDR3 in amino acids: CASSFRRGYGYTF. The DNA of the CDR3 is TGTGCCAGCAGTTTCCGGCGGGGGTATGGCTACACCTTC. This rearrangement joins TRBV12-3 or TRBV12-4 to TRBJ1-2; D is possibly TRBD1 (5 bases). Trimming removed 3 bases at V and 5 bases at J, with 10 bases between. The CDR3 covers 13 residues.

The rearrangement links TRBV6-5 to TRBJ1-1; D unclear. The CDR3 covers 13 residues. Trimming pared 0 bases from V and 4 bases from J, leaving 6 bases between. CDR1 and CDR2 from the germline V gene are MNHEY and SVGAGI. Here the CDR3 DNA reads TGTGCCAGCAGTTACTCCCGGGCCACTGAAGCTTTCTTT. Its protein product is CASSYSRATEAFF.

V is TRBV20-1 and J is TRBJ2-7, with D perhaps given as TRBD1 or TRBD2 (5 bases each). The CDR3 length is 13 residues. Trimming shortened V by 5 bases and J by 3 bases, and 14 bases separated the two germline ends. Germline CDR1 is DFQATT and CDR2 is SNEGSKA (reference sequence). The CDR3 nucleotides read TGCAGTGCTGCCCGGGGCGGCATCTACGAGCAGTACTTC. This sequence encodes CSAARGGIYEQYF.

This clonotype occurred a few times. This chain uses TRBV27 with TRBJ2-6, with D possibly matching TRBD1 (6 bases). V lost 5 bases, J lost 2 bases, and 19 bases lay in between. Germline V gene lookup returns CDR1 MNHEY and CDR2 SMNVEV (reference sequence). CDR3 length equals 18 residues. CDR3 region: CASSPGQKGRPGANVLTF. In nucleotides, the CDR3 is TGTGCCAGCAGTCCGGGACAAAAAGGTCGGCCTGGGGCCAACGTCCTGACTTTC.